Below, 25 T cell receptor beta chains from the same sample are listed, as sequenced in a study of blood T cell repertoires in COVID-19. The data were produced by immunoSEQ multiplex PCR, yet TCRdb's version contains in-frame clones alone and is incomplete. This repertoire shows about 170,000 clones, around 87% found once; its top ten account for roughly 2.5%. Sequencing was performed on peripheral blood. Receptors originate from an elderly woman with COVID-19, enrolled during active disease.

This clone was counted many times. J is TRBJ1-2 and V is TRBV19; D remains unclear. The CDR3 consists of 13 residues. Germline CDR1 LNHDA, CDR2 SQIVND (reference sequence). V lost 4 bases, J lost 8 bases, and 14 bases lay in between. The CDR3 loop is CASSRQAERGYTF. The DNA of the CDR3 is TGTGCCAGTAGTAGGCAGGCCGAGCGGGGCTACACCTTC.

About this clone itself: Other DNA sequences within the sample encode an identical CDR3. The rearrangement links TRBV9 to TRBJ1-4, with TRBD1 matching 7 bases. Per the germline V gene, CDR1 is SGDLS and CDR2 is YYNGEE. V shed 2 bases, J shed 5 bases, and the junction held 3 bases outside the gene matches. The CDR3 totals 14 residues. The chain's CDR3 is CASSVGQANEKLFF. CDR3 in DNA: TGTGCCAGCAGCGTCGGACAGGCAAATGAAAAACTGTTTTTT.

This clone was observed a single time. The chain carries TRBV28 and TRBJ2-1; D gene ambiguous. This CDR3 has 14 amino acids. From germline, CDR1 is MDHEN and CDR2 SYDVKM. V shed 5 bases and J shed 5 bases, with 13 bases lying between them. Written as DNA, the CDR3 is TGTGCCAGCAGTCCCTACCGGGTAAACAATGAGCAGTTCTTC. Protein sequence: CASSPYRVNNEQFF.

The chain is built from TRBV19 and TRBJ2-5; 8 nucleotides align to TRBD1. The CDR3 covers 17 residues. The trim removed 2 bases at V and 5 bases at J, leaving 13 bases unmatched. CDR1 is LNHDA, CDR2 SQIVND, per germline (reference sequence). The DNA for the CDR3 is TGTGCCAGTAGTATAATGATCGGGGCAGGGGGCGGTGAGACCCAGTACTTC. It is translated as CASSIMIGAGGGETQYF.

This clone occurred a few times. The gene calls are TRBV5-1 and TRBJ2-7, with 8 bases aligning to TRBD2. The CDR3 has 15 amino acids. The V and J ends lost 4 bases and 7 bases, in that order; junction bases with no gene match: 13. CDR1 SGHRS and CDR2 YFSETQ come from the germline V gene. This CDR3 reads CASSGRLARGVEQYF. The CDR3 region has the DNA TGCGCCAGCAGCGGACGACTAGCGAGAGGGGTGGAGCAGTACTTC.

The chain couples TRBV5-1 to TRBJ2-2; 10 bases fit TRBD2. CDR1 is SGHRS and CDR2 is YFSETQ in the germline V gene. V shed 3 bases, J shed 4 bases, and the junction held 3 bases outside the gene matches. The length of the CDR3 is 15 residues. The chain's CDR3 is CASSSTSGATGELFF. The CDR3 region has the DNA TGCGCCAGCAGCTCTACTAGCGGGGCCACCGGGGAGCTGTTTTTT.

CDR3 bases: TGTGCCAGTACCCCGACAGTTTTTCCCGAATATAGCAATCAGCCCCAGCATTTT. This sequence encodes CASTPTVFPEYSNQPQHF. The chain links TRBV19 to TRBJ1-5; a weak D match, TRBD1 (5 bases). Trimming left V 7 bases short and J 0 bases short, with 22 bases between. The CDR3 runs 18 residues. Germline V CDR1 and CDR2: LNHDA, SQIVND (reference sequence).

The gene calls are TRBV7-8 and TRBJ1-6; TRBD1 matches at 8 bases. The CDR3 contains 15 residues. Germline assignment: CDR1 SGHVS and CDR2 FQNEAQ. V lost 6 bases, J lost 4 bases, and 5 bases stayed unmatched. The CDR3 loop is CASRPGQAYNSPLHF. The CDR3 DNA reads as TGTGCCAGCAGACCGGGACAGGCGTATAATTCACCCCTCCACTTT.

V and J are TRBV6-5 and TRBJ1-2; D is possibly TRBD1 (6 bases). V lost 8 bases, J lost 4 bases, and 17 bases lay in between. Germline V gene data show CDR1 as MNHEY and CDR2 as SVGAGI. The CDR3 covers 14 residues. CDR3: CASLAVGAIYGYTF. As DNA, the CDR3 is TGTGCCAGCTTGGCCGTGGGGGCCATCTATGGCTACACCTTC.

The chain combines TRBV5-4 with TRBJ2-1; 11 bases are a match to TRBD2. CDR1 and CDR2 from the germline V gene are SGHNT and YYREEE (reference sequence). The V and J ends lost 2 bases and 6 bases, in that order; junction bases with no gene match: 10. The CDR3 runs 17 residues. Written as DNA, the CDR3 is TGTGCCAGCAGCTTTTCTGTTGGTACTAGCGGGAGCAATGAGCAGTTCTTC. Encoded protein: CASSFSVGTSGSNEQFF. Using reference TRBV5-4 and TRBJ2-1 for the parts outside the CDR3, the full variable domain is ETGVTQSPTHLIKTRGQQVTLRCSSQSGHNTVSWYQQALGQGPQFIFQYYREEENGRGNFPPRFSGLQFPNYSSELNVNALELDDSALYLCASSFSVGTSGSNEQFFGPGTRLTVL.

The chain recombines TRBV4-3 with TRBJ2-3; TRBD2 matches at 8 bases. With V trimmed by 3 bases and J by 0 bases, 14 bases remained unmatched. The germline V gene has CDR1 LGHNA and CDR2 YSLEER. The CDR3 has 19 amino acids. CDR3 amino acids: CASSQGPIPTSGSTDTQYF. CDR3 nucleotide sequence: TGCGCCAGCAGCCAGGGACCCATCCCTACTAGCGGAAGCACAGATACGCAGTATTTT.

This clone was counted a few times. The V gene is TRBV19, the J gene TRBJ2-1, with 15 bases matching TRBD2. The CDR3 covers 18 residues. The V gene's germline CDR1 is LNHDA and CDR2 SQIVND (reference sequence). After removal of 4 bases from V and 9 bases from J, the junction contained 13 bases not matched to a gene. The CDR3 DNA is TGTGCCAGTAGTAGGACTAGCGGGAGGGCTCAGTCGTATGGTGAGCAGTTCTTC. Translated: CASSRTSGRAQSYGEQFF.

The V and J genes are TRBV29-1 and TRBJ1-4, with TRBD1 as a possible D gene (5 bases). Trimming pared 4 bases from V and 7 bases from J, leaving 13 bases between. The germline CDR1 and CDR2 sequences are SQVTM and ANQGSEA. There are 13 residues in the CDR3. The CDR3 DNA follows: TGCAGCGTTGCTGCGGGGGTCGGTGAAAAACTGTTTTTT. It yields the protein CSVAAGVGEKLFF.

The chain uses TRBV5-1 and TRBJ1-1; 7 bases are a match to TRBD1. Germline CDR1 and CDR2: SGHRS and YFSETQ. The CDR3 has 13 amino acids. Germline trimming cut 0 bases from V and 9 bases from J; bases unmatched to any gene: 5. The CDR3 DNA reads as TGCGCCAGCAGCTTGGCGGGACAGTCGAAAGCTTTCTTT. Residues: CASSLAGQSKAFF.

This chain connects TRBV19 to TRBJ2-7; 7 positions match TRBD2. Losses at the gene ends were 7 bases for V and 1 base for J; bases not matched to a gene: 7. Germline V gene lookup returns CDR1 LNHDA and CDR2 SQIVND (reference sequence). The CDR3 is made up of 14 amino acids. The CDR3 DNA follows: TGTGCCAGTATGCCTAGCGGACATTCCTACGAGCAGTACTTC. It translates to CASMPSGHSYEQYF.

J is TRBJ1-1 and V is TRBV3-1 (or the pseudogene TRBV3-2); D gene uncertain. Trimming removed 4 bases from V and 6 bases from J, with 12 bases in between. The germline V gene encodes CDR1 LGHDT and CDR2 YNNKEL (reference sequence). There are 13 residues in the CDR3. CDR3 sequence: CASSPQVRAEAFF. CDR3 in DNA: TGTGCCAGCAGCCCCCAGGTTCGCGCTGAAGCTTTCTTT.

This clone was found a few times. This chain links TRBV4-3 with TRBJ1-1, with D tentatively TRBD1 (6 bases). Trimming removed 0 bases from V and 4 bases from J, with 18 bases in between. Germline assignment: CDR1 LGHNA and CDR2 YSLEER. CDR3 length: 17 residues. The CDR3, as DNA: TGCGCCAGCAGCCAAGATCGATTTATGGGGGCAAGCACTGAAGCTTTCTTT. This gives the protein CASSQDRFMGASTEAFF.

This chain connects TRBV5-1 to TRBJ1-1; 9 nucleotides match TRBD1. This CDR3 comprises 15 residues. Germline CDR1 SGHRS, CDR2 YFSETQ. J was trimmed by 5 bases and V by 2 bases; bases with no gene match: 7. In nucleotides, the CDR3 is TGCGCCAGCAGCTTATCCGGGACAGGGAATACTGAAGCTTTCTTT. Encoded protein: CASSLSGTGNTEAFF.

The genes are TRBV6-5 and TRBJ2-1, with 11 bases matching TRBD1. The CDR3 is 15 residues long. CDR1 is MNHEY, CDR2 SVGAGI, per germline. The V gene end was trimmed by 0 bases and the J gene end by 6 bases; junction bases not matched to a gene: 1. CDR3 protein: CASSYSGTGGNEQFF. CDR3 nucleotide sequence: TGTGCCAGCAGTTACTCGGGGACAGGGGGCAATGAGCAGTTCTTC.

This chain uses TRBV14 with TRBJ2-2, with TRBD2 matching over 10 bases. The V gene's germline CDR1 is SGHDN and CDR2 FVKESK. The CDR3 runs 19 residues. After removal of 0 bases from V and 4 bases from J, the junction contained 11 bases not matched to a gene. The CDR3: CASSQELIGLAVFTGELFF. DNA of the CDR3: TGTGCCAGCAGCCAAGAGTTAATAGGACTAGCGGTTTTCACCGGGGAGCTGTTTTTT.

The chain joins TRBV6-5 to TRBJ1-2; D unclear. Germline V lookup: CDR1 MNHEY, CDR2 SVGAGI. The CDR3 covers 13 residues. Trimming removed 0 bases from V and 3 bases from J, with 5 bases in between. The CDR3 region is CASSYSPDYGYTF. The CDR3 DNA sequence: TGTGCCAGCAGTTACTCTCCCGACTATGGCTACACCTTC.

The chain employs TRBV7-8 and TRBJ1-3; D possibly corresponds to TRBD1 (5 bases). The CDR3 consists of 16 residues. In germline, CDR1 is SGHVS, CDR2 FQNEAQ. The germline V and J ends were trimmed by 3 bases and 0 bases, with 12 bases remaining between them. The CDR3: CASSFVGGSSGNTIYF. CDR3 DNA sequence: TGTGCCAGCAGCTTCGTGGGGGGAAGCTCTGGAAACACCATATATTTT.

This clone turned up a few times. This chain joins TRBV5-4 and TRBJ2-1; 7 nucleotides line up with TRBD2. V shed 4 bases, J shed 3 bases, and the junction held 10 bases outside the gene matches. The CDR3 length is 16 residues. CDR1 SGHNT and CDR2 YYREEE come from the germline V gene (reference sequence). The CDR3 DNA is TGTGCCAGCAGCCAACCGGGGGGACTCCGCTACAATGAGCAGTTCTTC. This codes for CASSQPGGLRYNEQFF.

CDR3 protein: CASSIDRSNGYTF. CDR3 bases: TGTGCCAGTAGTATTGACAGGTCCAACGGCTACACCTTC. The chain is built from TRBV19 and TRBJ1-2; possible D gene TRBD1, 6 bases. Germline loops: CDR1 LNHDA, CDR2 SQIVND (reference sequence). V was shortened by 3 bases and J by 8 bases, with 13 bases between the two germline ends. The CDR3 has 13 amino acids.

J is TRBJ2-7 and V is TRBV5-5, with D possibly matching TRBD1 (5 bases). The germline gives CDR1 SGHKS, CDR2 YYEKEE (reference sequence). The length of the CDR3 is 13 residues. Trimming took 2 bases from V and 3 from J, leaving 9 bases between them. DNA of the CDR3: TGTGCCAGCAGCTTAACAGGTTTCTACGAGCAGTACTTC. Protein sequence: CASSLTGFYEQYF.